These 13 T cell receptor beta chains were all obtained from the same sample, sequenced in a study of identical twins. TCRdb reprocessed the 5' RACE reads with MiXCR, giving one entry per CDR3 protein. The data contain roughly 1,500,000 distinct CDR3 sequences, about 31% of them singletons. Sequenced: cord blood. The receptor set was obtained from a newborn girl in good health.

This sequence joins TRBV24-1 and TRBJ1-4, with 9 positions matching TRBD1. Trimming took 9 bases from V and 1 from J; bases not matched to a gene: 2. This CDR3 is 14 amino acids long. Per the germline V gene, CDR1 is KGHDR and CDR2 is SFDVKD. CDR3 sequence reads: CATGTGLTNEKLFF. Here the CDR3 DNA reads TGTGCCACCGGGACAGGGTTAACTAATGAAAAACTGTTTTTT.

This clonotype was seen many times. The genes are TRBV28 and TRBJ2-1; 7 bases are a match to TRBD2. The ends lost 6 bases at V and 2 bases at J; junction bases unmatched: 4. The germline V gene has CDR1 MDHEN and CDR2 SYDVKM. The CDR3 is 14 residues long. In nucleotides, the CDR3 is TGTGCCAGCAGATCTGGACTAGCCTACAATGAGCAGTTCTTC. Protein: CASRSGLAYNEQFF.

This clonotype was seen more than once but under ten times. This rearrangement joins TRBV20-1 to TRBJ1-1; D may be TRBD1 (6 bases). Germline V lookup: CDR1 DFQATT, CDR2 SNEGSKA (reference sequence). The CDR3 is 13 amino acids. V was clipped by 3 bases and J by 3 bases, with 11 bases between them. The CDR3 spells CSARRDTYTEAFF. CDR3 DNA: TGCAGTGCTAGGAGGGACACTTACACTGAAGCTTTCTTT.

Concerning this clonotype itself: Just one base apart from a much larger clone, this may be a read error. The chain employs TRBV4-2 and TRBJ2-3; D possibly corresponds to TRBD2 (6 bases). The germline V and J ends were trimmed by 8 bases and 6 bases, with 15 bases remaining between them. Germline values: CDR1 LGHNA, CDR2 YNFKEQ. The CDR3 contains 13 residues. CDR3 sequence reads: CASEDPSVDTQYF. In nucleotides, the CDR3 is TGTGCCAGCGAGGACCCTAGCGTGGATACGCAGTATTTT.

This chain connects TRBV11-2 to TRBJ2-7, with 12 bases that match TRBD2. Per the germline V gene, CDR1 is SGHAT and CDR2 is FQNNGV. This CDR3 spans 17 amino acids. The junction had 7 bases not matched to a gene; V was cut back by 0 bases and J by 4 bases. CDR3 region: CASSLDLAGGPSYEQYF. Here the CDR3 DNA reads TGTGCCAGCAGCTTAGATCTAGCGGGGGGGCCCTCGTACGAGCAGTACTTC.

This chain joins TRBV6-1 and TRBJ2-6; TRBD1 agrees at 7 bases. V lost 7 bases and J lost 0; bases outside the gene matches: 9. This CDR3 region has 17 residues. Germline CDR1 is MNHNS and CDR2 is SASEGT. CDR3 DNA: TGTGCCAGCAATAAACAGGGGCAGAGCTCTGGGGCCAACGTCCTGACTTTC. It encodes CASNKQGQSSGANVLTF.

J is TRBJ2-7 and V is TRBV5-1, with D tentatively TRBD1 (6 bases). Per germline, CDR1 SGHRS and CDR2 YFSETQ. Trimming cost V 2 bases and J 3 bases, with 21 bases left between them. This CDR3 comprises 17 residues. Written as DNA, the CDR3 is TGCGCCAGCAGCTTTGGAGTTCGAACGGGACACCTCTACGAGCAGTACTTC. Protein: CASSFGVRTGHLYEQYF.

As to this clonotype: A much larger clone lies one base from this, so it may be a read error. This chain connects TRBV4-2 to TRBJ2-7; D is unclear. Trimming pared 1 base from V and 1 base from J, leaving 11 bases between. This CDR3 comprises 15 residues. CDR1 and CDR2 (germline): LGHNA, YNFKEQ. The CDR3 bases are TGTGCCAGCAGCCAAGGTCTGGACGAGTCCTACGAGCAGTACTTC. Translation: CASSQGLDESYEQYF.

This clonotype was observed a few times. V usage is TRBV20-1 and J usage is TRBJ2-3; D possibly matches TRBD1 or TRBD2 (5 bases each). The germline V gene has CDR1 DFQATT and CDR2 SNEGSKA (reference sequence). Trimming removed 6 bases from V and 6 bases from J, with 16 bases in between. CDR3 size: 13 residues. The CDR3 reads CSASGTFSDTQYF. Here the CDR3 DNA reads TGCAGTGCCTCCGGGACCTTCTCTGATACGCAGTATTTT.

V is TRBV7-9 and J is TRBJ2-5; 10 nucleotides align to TRBD2. From germline, CDR1 is SEHNR and CDR2 FQNEAQ (reference sequence). CDR3 length: 14 amino acids. Trimming took 2 bases from V and 11 from J; bases not matched to a gene: 8. The CDR3 loop is CASSLTSGVDEQYF. Written as DNA, the CDR3 is TGTGCCAGCAGCTTAACTAGCGGGGTGGATGAGCAGTACTTC.

This clonotype has a handful of counts. V usage is TRBV4-1 and J usage is TRBJ2-7, with 10 bases aligning to TRBD1. V shed 0 bases, J shed 6 bases, and the junction held 2 bases outside the gene matches. Germline V gives CDR1 MGHRA, CDR2 YSYEKL. The CDR3 is 14 residues long. The CDR3 sequence is CASSQERDRGEQYF. Here the CDR3 DNA reads TGCGCCAGCAGCCAAGAAAGGGACAGGGGCGAGCAGTACTTC.

V usage is TRBV4-2 and J usage is TRBJ2-7; 11 positions agree with TRBD2. The CDR3 sequence is 17 residues long. The germline CDR1 and CDR2 sequences are LGHNA and YNFKEQ. V shed 4 bases and J 7 bases; nucleotides not matched to a gene: 15. The CDR3 reads CASSRRTSGFSYNEQYF. In DNA form, the CDR3 reads TGTGCCAGCAGCCGTCGGACTAGCGGGTTCTCCTACAATGAGCAGTACTTC.

This clonotype was picked up a small number of times. The CDR3 loop is CASSWGQGMGYTF. CDR3 in DNA: TGTGCCAGCAGTTGGGGACAGGGGATGGGCTACACCTTC. The chain recombines TRBV28 with TRBJ1-2; 10 nucleotides agree with TRBD1. This CDR3 has 13 residues. The germline CDR1 and CDR2 sequences are MDHEN and SYDVKM. The V gene end was trimmed by 4 bases and the J gene end by 8 bases; junction bases not matched to a gene: 4.